This T cell receptor (beta chain) was documented in a study of cytomegalovirus exposure and HLA in healthy donors. The primer mix had 60 Vbeta and 13 Jbeta primers. Repertoires were generated with immunoSEQ multiplex PCR, while TCRdb's copy carries only in-frame clones and drops some. The repertoire holds more than 130,000 clones, with about 80% as singletons. Trimming took 3 bases from V and 4 from J; bases not matched to a gene: 10. There are 17 residues in the CDR3. CDR1 is PRHDT, CDR2 FYEKMQ, per germline (reference sequence). The clonotype comes from a man between 40 and 49 years old in good health and CMV-seropositive. Material: PBMCs. The V gene is TRBV13, the J gene TRBJ1-4, with 8 bases aligning to TRBD1. The CDR3 sequence: CASSLAPGTGRNEKLFF. The CDR3 DNA reads TGTGCCAGCAGCTTGGCCCCTGGGACAGGACGTAATGAAAAACTGTTTTTT.